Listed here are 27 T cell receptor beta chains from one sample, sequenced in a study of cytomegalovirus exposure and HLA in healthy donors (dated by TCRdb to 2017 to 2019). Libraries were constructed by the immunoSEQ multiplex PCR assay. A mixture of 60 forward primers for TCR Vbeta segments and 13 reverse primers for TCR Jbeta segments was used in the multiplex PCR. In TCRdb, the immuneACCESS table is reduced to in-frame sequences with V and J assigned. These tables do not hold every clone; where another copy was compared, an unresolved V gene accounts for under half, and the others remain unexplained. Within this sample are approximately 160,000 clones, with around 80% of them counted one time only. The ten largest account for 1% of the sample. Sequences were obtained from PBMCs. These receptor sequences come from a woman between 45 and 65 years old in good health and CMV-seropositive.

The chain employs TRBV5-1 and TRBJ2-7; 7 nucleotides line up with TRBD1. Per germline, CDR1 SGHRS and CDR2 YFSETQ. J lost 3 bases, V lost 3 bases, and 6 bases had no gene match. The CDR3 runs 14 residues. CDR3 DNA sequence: TGCGCCAGCAGCTGGGGACAGTCAGTCTACGAGCAGTACTTC. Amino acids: CASSWGQSVYEQYF.

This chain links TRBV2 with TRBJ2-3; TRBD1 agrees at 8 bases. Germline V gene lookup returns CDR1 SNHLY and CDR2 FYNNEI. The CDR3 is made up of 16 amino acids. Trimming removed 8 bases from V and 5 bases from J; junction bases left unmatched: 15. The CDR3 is CASVGTRTGNRDTQYF. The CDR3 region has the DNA TGTGCCAGCGTAGGGACCCGGACAGGGAATCGAGATACGCAGTATTTT.

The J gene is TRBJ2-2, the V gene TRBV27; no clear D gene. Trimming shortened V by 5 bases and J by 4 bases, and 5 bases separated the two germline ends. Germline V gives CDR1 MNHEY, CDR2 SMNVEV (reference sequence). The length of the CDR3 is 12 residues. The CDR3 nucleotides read TGTGCCAGCAGTCCGGGCACCGGGGAGCTGTTTTTT. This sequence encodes CASSPGTGELFF.

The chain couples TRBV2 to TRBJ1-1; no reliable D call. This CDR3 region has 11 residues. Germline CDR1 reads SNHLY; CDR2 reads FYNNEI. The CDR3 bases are TGTGTTGGAAGAACAGTAACTGAAGCTTTCTTT. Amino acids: CVGRTVTEAFF.

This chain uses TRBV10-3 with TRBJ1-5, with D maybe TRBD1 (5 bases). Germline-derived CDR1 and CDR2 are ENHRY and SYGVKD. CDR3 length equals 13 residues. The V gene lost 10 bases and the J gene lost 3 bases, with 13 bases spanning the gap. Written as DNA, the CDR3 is TGTGCCACCACCGGGGACTTCAATCAGCCCCAGCATTTT. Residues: CATTGDFNQPQHF.

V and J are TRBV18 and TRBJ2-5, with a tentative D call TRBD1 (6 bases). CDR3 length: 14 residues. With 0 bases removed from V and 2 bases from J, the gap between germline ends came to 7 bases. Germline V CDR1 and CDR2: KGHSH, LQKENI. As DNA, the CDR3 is TGTGCCAGCTCACCACCGGGGGCGCAAGAGACCCAGTACTTC. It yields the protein CASSPPGAQETQYF.

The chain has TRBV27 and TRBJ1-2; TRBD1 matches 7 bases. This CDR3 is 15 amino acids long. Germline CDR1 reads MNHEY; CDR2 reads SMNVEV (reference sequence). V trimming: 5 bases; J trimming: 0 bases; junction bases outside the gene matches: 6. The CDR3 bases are TGTGCCAGCAGTCAACGGACAGGCTCTAACTATGGCTACACCTTC. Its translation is CASSQRTGSNYGYTF.

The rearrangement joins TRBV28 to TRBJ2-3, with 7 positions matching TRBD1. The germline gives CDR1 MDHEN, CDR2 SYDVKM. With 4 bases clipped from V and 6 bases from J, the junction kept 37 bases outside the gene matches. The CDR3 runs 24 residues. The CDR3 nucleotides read TGTGCCAGCAGTTCCCTCGGGCCAACAAGACAGGGTGAGGGAGACGCCACCCAGTGGGATACGCAGTATTTT. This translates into CASSSLGPTRQGEGDATQWDTQYF.

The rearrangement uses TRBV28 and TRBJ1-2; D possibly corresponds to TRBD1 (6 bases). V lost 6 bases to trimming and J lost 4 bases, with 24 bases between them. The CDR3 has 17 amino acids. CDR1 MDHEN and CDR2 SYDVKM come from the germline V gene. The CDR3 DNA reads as TGTGCCAGCAGCTCAATCGGGGGGGCAGGGTACTTCTATGGCTACACCTTC. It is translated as CASSSIGGAGYFYGYTF.

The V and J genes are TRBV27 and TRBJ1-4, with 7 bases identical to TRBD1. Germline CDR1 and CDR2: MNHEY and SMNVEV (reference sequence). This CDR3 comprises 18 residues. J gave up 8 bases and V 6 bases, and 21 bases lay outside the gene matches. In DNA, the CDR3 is TGTGCCAGCAGACCTGACAGGGCGAAGAAAGGGGCTTACGAAAAACTGTTTTTT. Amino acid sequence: CASRPDRAKKGAYEKLFF.

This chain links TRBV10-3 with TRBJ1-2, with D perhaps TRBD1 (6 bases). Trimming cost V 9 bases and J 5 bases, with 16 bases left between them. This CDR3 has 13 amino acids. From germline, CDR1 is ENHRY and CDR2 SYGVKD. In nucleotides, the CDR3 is TGTGCCATAGTACAGGGTAATGGGTATGGCTACACCTTC. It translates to CAIVQGNGYGYTF.

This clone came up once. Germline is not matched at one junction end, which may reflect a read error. In DNA form, the CDR3 reads TGTGCCAGCAGCCTTAAGATAGGTGGGGCCAACGTCCTGGCTTTC. Encoded protein: CASSLKIGGANVLAF. The J gene is TRBJ2-6, the V gene TRBV5-4, with D maybe TRBD1 (5 bases). CDR1 and CDR2 (germline): SGHNT, YYREEE (reference sequence). This CDR3 region has 15 residues.

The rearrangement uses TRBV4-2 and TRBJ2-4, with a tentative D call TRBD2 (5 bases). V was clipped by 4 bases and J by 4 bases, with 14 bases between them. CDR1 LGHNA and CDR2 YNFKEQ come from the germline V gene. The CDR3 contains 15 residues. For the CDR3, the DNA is TGTGCCAGCAGCCGCGCGGAGGCAGGAAAAAACATTCAGTACTTC. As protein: CASSRAEAGKNIQYF.

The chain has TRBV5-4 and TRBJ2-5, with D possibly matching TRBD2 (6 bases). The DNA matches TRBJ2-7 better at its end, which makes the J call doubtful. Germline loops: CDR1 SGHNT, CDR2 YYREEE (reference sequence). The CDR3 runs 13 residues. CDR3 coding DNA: TGTGCCAGCAGCTTCGCGGGGACCTACGAGCAGTACTTC. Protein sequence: CASSFAGTYEQYF.

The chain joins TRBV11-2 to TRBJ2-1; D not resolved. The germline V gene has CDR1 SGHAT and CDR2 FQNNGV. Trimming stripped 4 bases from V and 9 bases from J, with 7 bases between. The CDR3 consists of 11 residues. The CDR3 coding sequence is TGTGCCAGCAGCTACCGCGGTGAGCAGTTCTTC. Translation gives CASSYRGEQFF.

The CDR3 DNA sequence: TGTGCCAGCAGTGAAGTGAACAGGGGGTATGGAAACACCATATATTTT. Its protein product is CASSEVNRGYGNTIYF. The chain carries TRBV2 and TRBJ1-3; 8 nucleotides align to TRBD1. CDR1 and CDR2 from the germline V gene are SNHLY and FYNNEI. The CDR3 runs to 16 residues. Trimming took 1 base from V and 3 from J; bases not matched to a gene: 5.

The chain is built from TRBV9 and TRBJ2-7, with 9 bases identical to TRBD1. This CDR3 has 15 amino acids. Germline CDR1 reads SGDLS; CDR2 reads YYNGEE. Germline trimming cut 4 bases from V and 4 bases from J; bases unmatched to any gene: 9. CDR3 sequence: CASSSRTGAVYEQYF. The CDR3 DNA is TGTGCCAGCAGCTCCCGGACAGGGGCTGTGTACGAGCAGTACTTC.

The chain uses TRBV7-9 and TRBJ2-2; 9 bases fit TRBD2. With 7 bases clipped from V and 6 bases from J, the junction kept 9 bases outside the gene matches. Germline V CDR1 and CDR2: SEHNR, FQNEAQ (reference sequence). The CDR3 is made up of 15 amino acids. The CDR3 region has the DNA TGTGCCAGCATTTATAGCGGGAGTAAGGCCGGGGAGCTGTTTTTT. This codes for CASIYSGSKAGELFF.

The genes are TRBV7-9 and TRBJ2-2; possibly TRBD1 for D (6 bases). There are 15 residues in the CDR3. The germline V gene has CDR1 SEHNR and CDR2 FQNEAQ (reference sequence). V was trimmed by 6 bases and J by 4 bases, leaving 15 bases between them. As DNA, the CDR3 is TGTGCCAGCAGATTCGGATGGGGGCCCACCGGGGAGCTGTTTTTT. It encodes CASRFGWGPTGELFF.

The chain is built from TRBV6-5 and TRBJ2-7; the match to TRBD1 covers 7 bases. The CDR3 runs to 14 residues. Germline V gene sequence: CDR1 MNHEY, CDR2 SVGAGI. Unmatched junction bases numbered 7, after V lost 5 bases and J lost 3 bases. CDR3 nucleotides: TGTGCCAGCAGTCGGGACAGATTTCACTACGAGCAGTACTTC. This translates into CASSRDRFHYEQYF.

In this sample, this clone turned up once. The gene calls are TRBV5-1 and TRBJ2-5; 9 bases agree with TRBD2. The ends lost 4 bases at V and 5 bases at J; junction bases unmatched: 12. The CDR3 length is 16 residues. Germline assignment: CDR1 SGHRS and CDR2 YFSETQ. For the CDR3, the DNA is TGCGCCAGCAGCGCCCGCTTAGCGGGAGAGCGTGAGACCCAGTACTTC. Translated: CASSARLAGERETQYF.

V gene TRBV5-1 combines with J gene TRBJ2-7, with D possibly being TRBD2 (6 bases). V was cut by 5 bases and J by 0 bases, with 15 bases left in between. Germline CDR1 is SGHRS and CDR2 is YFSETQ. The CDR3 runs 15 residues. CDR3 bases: TGCGCCAGCAGACTGACTCCCGGGGGCTCCTACGAGCAGTACTTC. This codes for CASRLTPGGSYEQYF.

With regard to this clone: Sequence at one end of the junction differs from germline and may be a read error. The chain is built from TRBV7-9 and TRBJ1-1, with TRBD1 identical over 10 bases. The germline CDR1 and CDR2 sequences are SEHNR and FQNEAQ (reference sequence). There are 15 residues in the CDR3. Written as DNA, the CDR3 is TGTTCCAGCAGCTTCCTGGACAGGGGGATCACTGAAGCTTTCTTT. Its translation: CSSSFLDRGITEAFF. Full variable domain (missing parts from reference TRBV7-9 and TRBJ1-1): DTGVSQNPRHKITKRGQNVTFRCDPISEHNRLYWYRQTLGQGPEFLTYFQNEAQLEKSRLLSDRFSAERPKGSFSTLEIQRTEQGDSAMYLCSSSFLDRGITEAFFGQGTRLTVV.

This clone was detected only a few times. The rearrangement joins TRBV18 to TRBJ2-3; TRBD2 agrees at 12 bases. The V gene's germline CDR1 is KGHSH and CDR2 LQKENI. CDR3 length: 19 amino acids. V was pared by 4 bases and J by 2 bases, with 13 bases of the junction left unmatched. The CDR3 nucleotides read TGTGCCAGCTCACAAAGGACTAGCGGGGCCCCTAGGGTCACAGATACGCAGTATTTT. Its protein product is CASSQRTSGAPRVTDTQYF.

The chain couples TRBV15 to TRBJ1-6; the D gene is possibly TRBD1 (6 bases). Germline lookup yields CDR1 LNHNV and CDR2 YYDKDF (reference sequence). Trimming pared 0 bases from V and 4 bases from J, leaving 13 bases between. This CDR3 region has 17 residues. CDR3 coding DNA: TGTGCCACCAGCAGAGAGGCCCACAGGGCTTATAATTCACCCCTCCACTTT. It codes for CATSREAHRAYNSPLHF. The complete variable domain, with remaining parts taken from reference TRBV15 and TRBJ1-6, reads DAMVIQNPRYQVTQFGKPVTLSCSQTLNHNVMYWYQQKSSQAPKLLFHYYDKDFNNEADTPDNFQSRRPNTSFCFLDIRSPGLGDTAMYLCATSREAHRAYNSPLHFGNGTRLTVT.

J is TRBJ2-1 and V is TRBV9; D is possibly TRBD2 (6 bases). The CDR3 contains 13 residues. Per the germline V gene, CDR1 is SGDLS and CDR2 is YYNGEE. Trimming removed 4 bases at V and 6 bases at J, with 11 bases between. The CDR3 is CASSQAGFNEQFF. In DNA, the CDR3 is TGTGCCAGCAGCCAGGCGGGGTTCAATGAGCAGTTCTTC.

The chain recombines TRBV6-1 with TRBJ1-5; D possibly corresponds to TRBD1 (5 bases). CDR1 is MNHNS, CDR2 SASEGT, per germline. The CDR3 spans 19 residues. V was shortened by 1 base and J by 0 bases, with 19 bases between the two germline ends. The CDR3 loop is CASSEGGGWVFLSNQPQHF. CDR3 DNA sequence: TGTGCCAGCAGTGAAGGGGGGGGGTGGGTTTTCCTTAGCAATCAGCCCCAGCATTTT.